One and the same sample provided the 9 T cell receptor beta chains below, sequenced in a study of shared clonotypes between healthy human individuals. Clones were read by immunoSEQ multiplex PCR, and TCRdb kept only the in-frame ones, dropping some. The sample contains around 1,000,000 clones, roughly 77% of which appear only once. Material: memory CD4+ T cells from PBMCs. The subset: CD45RA-negative fraction. Receptors originate from a man younger than 35 in good health. Some clones in this sample may be carry-over from other donors' samples.

The V gene is TRBV27, the J gene TRBJ2-1, with D hard to call. Germline V lookup: CDR1 MNHEY, CDR2 SMNVEV (reference sequence). The V end was cut by 5 bases, the J end by 7 bases, with 18 bases between. The CDR3 runs to 15 residues. The CDR3 nucleotides are TGTGCCAGCAGTCCGCGCCCCTTTACTGCTAATGAGCAGTTCTTC. Protein sequence: CASSPRPFTANEQFF.

This clone was counted many times. Different DNA sequences within this sample yield the same CDR3. The chain recombines TRBV27 with TRBJ1-5, with D uncertain. The CDR3 has 15 amino acids. V shed 1 base and J shed 0 bases, with 7 bases lying between them. The germline gives CDR1 MNHEY, CDR2 SMNVEV (reference sequence). DNA for the CDR3: TGTGCCAGCAGTTTATTGTTCCCTAGCAATCAGCCCCAGCATTTT. It specifies CASSLLFPSNQPQHF.

The rearrangement joins TRBV18 to TRBJ2-1; no clear D. V was trimmed by 3 bases and J by 10 bases, leaving 7 bases between them. This CDR3 has 11 residues. Germline CDR1 is KGHSH and CDR2 is LQKENI. CDR3 DNA sequence: TGTGCCAGCTCACCGAACAGAGAGCAGTTCTTC. Protein product: CASSPNREQFF.

V usage is TRBV10-1 and J usage is TRBJ1-5; tentatively, D is TRBD1 (5 bases). V shed 0 bases and J shed 0 bases, with 18 bases lying between them. The germline V gene encodes CDR1 WNHNN and CDR2 SYGVQD (reference sequence). CDR3 size: 19 residues. The CDR3 DNA follows: TGCGCCAGCAGTGAGTCGGGACGGCTAAGACGGGTTAGCAATCAGCCCCAGCATTTT. Its translation: CASSESGRLRRVSNQPQHF.

V usage is TRBV6-5 and J usage is TRBJ2-3; D unresolved. The ends were cut back, 2 bases at V and 0 bases at J, with 6 bases in the middle. CDR1 is MNHEY and CDR2 is SVGAGI in the germline V gene. This CDR3 is built from 14 residues. The CDR3 protein is CASSYRWSTDTQYF. CDR3 bases: TGTGCCAGCAGTTACCGGTGGAGCACAGATACGCAGTATTTT.

The table lists this clone with a count of one. V gene TRBV5-1 combines with J gene TRBJ2-1, with D perhaps TRBD1 (6 bases). The germline V gene encodes CDR1 SGHRS and CDR2 YFSETQ. This CDR3 spans 12 amino acids. Trimming took 0 bases from V and 12 from J, leaving 10 bases between them. CDR3 region: CASSLGQVGQFF. The DNA of the CDR3 is TGCGCCAGCAGCTTGGGACAGGTAGGGCAGTTCTTC.

The V and J genes are TRBV29-1 and TRBJ1-2; 7 bases line up with TRBD1. The V and J ends lost 6 bases and 8 bases, in that order; junction bases with no gene match: 6. CDR1 and CDR2 from the germline V gene are SQVTM and ANQGSEA. The CDR3 is made up of 11 amino acids. In nucleotides, the CDR3 is TGCAGCGTCGGTCAGGGGGACGGCTACACCTTC. Amino acids: CSVGQGDGYTF.

Details on this clone: With a far larger clone one base away, a read error is the likely cause. The chain employs TRBV5-8 and TRBJ2-2; D is possibly TRBD1 (6 bases). The CDR3 has 15 residues. Looked up from germline, CDR1 is SGHTS and CDR2 is YDEGEE. CDR3 sequence: CASSLVGANTEELFF. Here the CDR3 DNA reads TGTGCCAGCAGCTTGGTGGGGGCGAACACCGAGGAGCTGTTTTTT.

The chain carries TRBV7-3 and TRBJ2-7, with 12 positions matching TRBD2. CDR1 and CDR2 (germline): SGHTA, FQGTGA. V was pared by 2 bases and J by 3 bases, with 11 bases of the junction left unmatched. CDR3 length: 18 residues. The CDR3 DNA reads TGTGCCAGCAGCTTAGGTGGCCCGACTAGCGGGAGCCTCTACGAGCAGTACTTC. Residues: CASSLGGPTSGSLYEQYF.